What follows are 6 T cell receptor beta chains derived from one specimen sequenced in a study of blood T cell repertoires in COVID-19. Repertoires were generated with immunoSEQ multiplex PCR, while TCRdb's copy carries only in-frame clones and drops some. The data show some 130,000 clones, 90% seen once. The sample consisted of peripheral blood. These receptor sequences come from a man aged 55 to 70 with COVID-19, enrolled during active disease.

The chain uses TRBV11-2 and TRBJ2-3, with TRBD1 identical over 8 bases. The V segment lost 0 bases and the J segment 15 bases; nucleotides outside the gene matches: 8. Germline V lookup: CDR1 SGHAT, CDR2 FQNNGV. This CDR3 region has 13 residues. CDR3 nucleotides: TGTGCCAGCAGCTTAGATCGTCGGACAGGGTGTTATTTT. Translating it yields CASSLDRRTGCYF.

This chain links TRBV5-4 with TRBJ1-1; D gene uncertain. Germline V gene lookup returns CDR1 SGHNT and CDR2 YYREEE (reference sequence). Trimming shortened V by 1 base and J by 5 bases, and 12 bases separated the two germline ends. This CDR3 contains 14 residues. CDR3 residues: CASSLFVRETEAFF. CDR3 DNA: TGTGCCAGCAGCTTGTTTGTGAGAGAGACTGAAGCTTTCTTT.

CDR3 amino acids: CASSFLQGASNQPQHF. The CDR3 region has the DNA TGTGCCAGTAGTTTCCTACAGGGGGCCAGCAATCAGCCCCAGCATTTT. V and J are TRBV19 and TRBJ1-5; 9 bases are shared with TRBD1. V shed 5 bases, J shed 1 base, and the junction held 6 bases outside the gene matches. Germline lookup yields CDR1 LNHDA and CDR2 SQIVND (reference sequence). This CDR3 spans 16 amino acids.

The chain recombines TRBV11-3 with TRBJ1-1, with 10 positions matching TRBD1. This CDR3 is 16 amino acids long. The junction had 1 base not matched to a gene; V was cut back by 0 bases and J by 0 bases. The germline gives CDR1 SGHNT, CDR2 YENEEA. CDR3 nucleotide sequence: TGTGCCAGCAGCTTAGAGGGGACAGGGGTGAACACTGAAGCTTTCTTT. Encoded protein: CASSLEGTGVNTEAFF.

V and J are TRBV7-2 and TRBJ2-7; 7 bases map to TRBD1. The germline V gene has CDR1 SGHTA and CDR2 FQGNSA. There are 15 residues in the CDR3. The V and J ends lost 5 bases and 2 bases, in that order; junction bases with no gene match: 9. The CDR3, as DNA: TGTGCCAGCAGCCCGAGGGGGACAGTTACCTACGAGCAGTACTTC. Protein product: CASSPRGTVTYEQYF.

The chain uses TRBV5-5 and TRBJ2-5, with TRBD2 matching 10 bases. The V gene's germline CDR1 is SGHKS and CDR2 YYEKEE (reference sequence). This CDR3 spans 16 amino acids. With V trimmed by 4 bases and J by 2 bases, 8 bases remained unmatched. CDR3 sequence reads: CASSPHATSGQETQYF. CDR3 in DNA: TGTGCCAGCAGCCCACACGCGACTAGCGGGCAAGAGACCCAGTACTTC.